The 15 T cell receptor beta chains given below trace back to one sample, sequenced in a study of a mutant IDH1 vaccine in newly diagnosed glioma. This sample's time point: week 35, safety follow-up. Each vaccine dose was 300 ug of mutant IDH1 20-mer peptide, with topical imiquimod. No cognate antigen is known for these TCRs. The assay was immunoSEQ multiplex PCR, and TCRdb's table has in-frame clones only and misses some. Among over 45,000 clones, roughly four fifths were seen once, and the ten largest hold more than 10%. Sequenced here: PBMCs, sampled from a glioma patient whose treatment included an IDH1 peptide vaccine. These receptors were obtained from a man aged 40-55 years with glioma.

This sequence joins TRBV6-1 and TRBJ2-3; either TRBD1 or TRBD2 may supply D (5 bases each). Trimming left V 2 bases short and J 3 bases short, with 15 bases between. Germline lookup yields CDR1 MNHNS and CDR2 SASEGT. This CDR3 contains 16 residues. The CDR3 region is CASSEYGGVGTDTQYF. In DNA, the CDR3 is TGTGCCAGCAGTGAATATGGGGGAGTCGGAACAGATACGCAGTATTTT.

At least ten counts were recorded for this clone. The rearrangement joins TRBV25-1 to TRBJ1-1; D is possibly TRBD1 (6 bases). Germline assignment: CDR1 MGHDK and CDR2 SYGVNS. V was shortened by 1 base and J by 1 base, with 16 bases between the two germline ends. The CDR3 is 17 residues long. The CDR3 DNA is TGTGCCAGCAGTGAATCAAAAGCGGCAGGGGCGAACACTGAAGCTTTCTTT. It is translated as CASSESKAAGANTEAFF.

J is TRBJ1-1 and V is TRBV29-1; TRBD1 aligns across 8 bases. Germline CDR1 reads SQVTM; CDR2 reads ANQGSEA. This CDR3 region has 16 residues. V trimming: 4 bases; J trimming: 4 bases; junction bases outside the gene matches: 14. In nucleotides, the CDR3 is TGCAGCGTTGCAGGGGCAGGGGGCAGCAGGAGCACTGAAGCTTTCTTT. Its protein is CSVAGAGGSRSTEAFF.

The chain uses TRBV5-6 and TRBJ2-3; D gene ambiguous. Germline V gives CDR1 SGHDT, CDR2 YYEEEE. CDR3 length equals 16 residues. The germline V and J ends were trimmed by 4 bases and 0 bases, with 15 bases remaining between them. The CDR3 loop is CASSPWARSSTDTQYF. CDR3 nucleotide sequence: TGTGCCAGCAGCCCGTGGGCACGTTCTAGCACAGATACGCAGTATTTT.

The chain recombines TRBV6-5 with TRBJ1-3; the D is unclear. V was trimmed by 2 bases and J by 3 bases, leaving 14 bases between them. Germline CDR1 MNHEY, CDR2 SVGAGI. The CDR3 contains 16 residues. The CDR3 region is CASSYDQPALGNTIYF. The CDR3 coding sequence is TGTGCCAGCAGTTACGATCAACCAGCCCTTGGAAACACCATATATTTT.

V and J are TRBV18 and TRBJ2-3; D is unresolved. Germline CDR1 reads KGHSH; CDR2 reads LQKENI. V was trimmed by 2 bases and J by 5 bases, leaving 8 bases between them. The CDR3 is 13 amino acids. CDR3 protein: CASSPYVRDTQYF. CDR3 in DNA: TGTGCCAGCTCACCATATGTTAGAGATACGCAGTATTTT.

The J gene is TRBJ2-5, the V gene TRBV5-1, with D unclear. This CDR3 has 15 amino acids. Trimming removed 2 bases from V and 1 base from J, with 12 bases in between. The germline V gene encodes CDR1 SGHRS and CDR2 YFSETQ. The CDR3 sequence is CASSFITQFQETQYF. The CDR3 nucleotides are TGCGCCAGCAGCTTTATTACCCAGTTCCAAGAGACCCAGTACTTC.

This clone showed up many times. The V gene is TRBV6-1, the J gene TRBJ2-7; 7 positions agree with TRBD2. With V trimmed by 6 bases and J by 7 bases, 9 bases remained unmatched. Germline lookup yields CDR1 MNHNS and CDR2 SASEGT. CDR3 length equals 13 residues. The CDR3 reads CASRVAGSKEQYF. The CDR3 bases are TGTGCCAGCAGGGTAGCGGGCTCGAAGGAGCAGTACTTC.

The chain couples TRBV11-3 to TRBJ2-7; D is possibly TRBD2 (6 bases). The CDR3 consists of 13 residues. V lost 1 base to trimming and J lost 7 bases, with 11 bases between them. Per the germline V gene, CDR1 is SGHNT and CDR2 is YENEEA. This CDR3 is CASSLGLAWEQYV. CDR3 sequence (DNA): TGTGCCAGCAGCTTAGGGCTAGCGTGGGAGCAGTACGTC.

The chain employs TRBV11-2 and TRBJ2-5; 9 nucleotides line up with TRBD2. CDR1 is SGHAT and CDR2 is FQNNGV in the germline V gene. V lost 6 bases and J lost 3; bases outside the gene matches: 2. This CDR3 has 13 residues. The CDR3 here is CASRRLAEETQYF. CDR3 nucleotides: TGTGCCAGCAGGAGACTAGCGGAAGAGACCCAGTACTTC. The whole variable domain, filled in from reference TRBV11-2 and TRBJ2-5, reads EAGVAQSPRYKIIEKRQSVAFWCNPISGHATLYWYQQILGQGPKLLIQFQNNGVVDDSQLPKDRFSAERLKGVDSTLKIQPAKLEDSAVYLCASRRLAEETQYFGPGTRLLVL.

The chain recombines TRBV4-1 with TRBJ2-1; TRBD2 matches at 10 bases. CDR1 MGHRA and CDR2 YSYEKL come from the germline V gene. This CDR3 has 16 amino acids. The ends lost 0 bases at V and 4 bases at J; junction bases unmatched: 3. The CDR3 bases are TGCGCCAGCAGCCAAGAACCAGCGGGAGGGTACAATGAGCAGTTCTTC. It specifies CASSQEPAGGYNEQFF.

The V and J genes are TRBV5-4 and TRBJ2-2; D perhaps matches TRBD1 (6 bases). Germline V CDR1 and CDR2: SGHNT, YYREEE (reference sequence). This CDR3 has 12 residues. Trimming stripped 2 bases from V and 15 bases from J, with 14 bases between. The CDR3 DNA sequence: TGTGCCAGCAGCTTCGAGACAGGAGAATTGTTTTTT. As protein: CASSFETGELFF. Based on the CDR3 plus reference TRBV5-4 and TRBJ2-2, the full variable domain is ETGVTQSPTHLIKTRGQQVTLRCSSQSGHNTVSWYQQALGQGPQFIFQYYREEENGRGNFPPRFSGLQFPNYSSELNVNALELDDSALYLCASSFETGELFFGEGSRLTVL.

This clone showed up just a few times. CDR3 region: CASSQGGTGELGYTF. Written as DNA, the CDR3 is TGTGCCAGTTCGCAAGGAGGGACGGGCGAACTTGGCTACACCTTC. The rearrangement uses TRBV19 and TRBJ1-2; maybe TRBD1 (5 bases). The V and J ends lost 8 bases and 7 bases respectively, with 23 bases between them. Germline V gene sequence: CDR1 LNHDA, CDR2 SQIVND (reference sequence). The CDR3 has 15 residues.

This clone was picked up a small number of times. The V and J genes are TRBV29-1 and TRBJ2-3; the D gene is possibly TRBD1 (8 bases). Germline V lookup: CDR1 SQVTM, CDR2 ANQGSEA. The CDR3 is 13 residues long. Trimming removed 6 bases at V and 5 bases at J, with 15 bases between. Written as DNA, the CDR3 is TGCAGCGTAGCGGGACAGGTGATAGATACGCAGTATTTT. Translated, it gives CSVAGQVIDTQYF.

This rearrangement joins TRBV7-2 to TRBJ2-1, with a weak D call TRBD2 (5 bases). The CDR3 length is 14 residues. CDR1 and CDR2 (germline): SGHTA, FQGNSA. V lost 1 base and J 5 bases, leaving 9 bases between the germline ends. The CDR3 here is CASSLVSGHNEQFF. CDR3 nucleotide sequence: TGTGCCAGCAGCTTAGTGAGCGGACACAATGAGCAGTTCTTC.